This record looks at one T cell receptor beta chain sequence and its context. CDR1 SGHTA and CDR2 FQGNSA come from the germline V gene. V lost 5 bases and J lost 5, with 18 bases in between. CDR3 length: 16 residues. The sample belongs to a study of blood T cell repertoires in COVID-19. On the study more broadly: The origin of the acute and convalescent COVID-19 samples was the United States, Italy and Spain. Nucleic acid was either cDNA or gDNA, and it came from T cells, B-cell-depleted T cells, or PBMCs.

Authors' processing steps: Estimation of nucleated cell counts was performed using reference gene primer amplification. The assay was immunoSEQ multiplex PCR, and TCRdb's table has in-frame clones only and misses some. V and J calls and clone size are given by that table; D and trimming were obtained from the DNA. Found here are 200,000 to 300,000 clones, roughly 84% of them singletons; the top ten hold 4.2%. This sequence joins TRBV7-2 and TRBJ2-2; possibly TRBD2 for D (6 bases). This clonotype was obtained from a man aged 55 to 70 with acute or convalescent COVID-19. The sequencing input was peripheral blood. The DNA for the CDR3 is TGTGCCAGCAGCCGCGCCGGTAGCGGAGAGACCGGGGAGCTGTTTTTT. This gives the protein CASSRAGSGETGELFF.